These 3 T cell receptor beta chains were all obtained from the same sample, sequenced in a study of blood T cell repertoires in COVID-19. Measured with immunoSEQ multiplex PCR; TCRdb has only the in-frame clones, and not every one. The sample lists 81,000 or so clones; 85% to 95% were seen once. The source material was peripheral blood. The receptors here all came from a woman aged 60 to 75 with active COVID-19.

This rearrangement joins TRBV5-5 to TRBJ1-2; TRBD1 matches at 7 bases. The CDR3 runs 15 residues. The V gene's germline CDR1 is SGHKS and CDR2 YYEKEE (reference sequence). J gave up 4 bases and V 0 bases, and 6 bases lay outside the gene matches. CDR3: CASSLGGQRGYGYTF. The CDR3 nucleotides are TGTGCCAGCAGCTTGGGGGGACAGAGGGGCTATGGCTACACCTTC.

The V call is TRBV7-9, the J call TRBJ2-1; 9 bases match TRBD2. V shed 8 bases and J 10 bases; nucleotides not matched to a gene: 6. Per the germline V gene, CDR1 is SEHNR and CDR2 is FQNEAQ (reference sequence). This CDR3 is 12 amino acids long. This chain's CDR3 is CASAGTSREQFF. CDR3 sequence (DNA): TGTGCCAGCGCCGGGACTAGCCGAGAGCAGTTCTTC.

The V call is TRBV6-5, the J call TRBJ1-1, with D uncertain. Trimming pared 5 bases from V and 0 bases from J, leaving 13 bases between. The CDR3 has 15 amino acids. Germline assignment: CDR1 MNHEY and CDR2 SVGAGI. CDR3: CASSPRESLNTEAFF. In nucleotides, the CDR3 is TGTGCCAGCAGTCCGAGGGAGAGTTTGAACACTGAAGCTTTCTTT.